This TCR beta chain is from a study of Graves' ophthalmopathy and Graves' hyperthyroidism. A diagnosis was made from clinical symptoms together with serum thyroxine, TRAb, thyroid ultrasound and orbital computed tomography. CDR1 is SEHNR and CDR2 is FQNEAQ in the germline V gene (reference sequence). J was trimmed by 15 bases and V by 3 bases; bases with no gene match: 9. The CDR3 consists of 13 residues. Investigators amplified TCR beta CDR3 regions from RNA transcripts. In the first round, RT-PCR was carried out with HTBI primers, and a multiplex PCR formed the second round. MiXCR, run by TCRdb on the multiplex PCR reads, gives a single entry per CDR3 protein. The sample comprises 900,000 to 1,200,000 distinct CDR3 sequences, 36% of which are singletons, and 11% rests with the top ten.

The sequenced material came from peripheral blood or thyroid tissue (not recorded which). The sequence came from an adult man with Graves' hyperthyroidism. The V call is TRBV7-9, the J call TRBJ1-4; 8 bases agree with TRBD1. CDR3 nucleotide sequence: TGTGCCAGCAGCTTGAAAGGGGGACAGGCGATGTTTTTT. Translation gives CASSLKGGQAMFF.